The present TCR beta chain was sequenced within a study of Ad26.COV2.S vaccination and SARS-CoV-2 variants. Background on the study: Donor was in the COV1001 Ad26.COV2.S trial arm.

The data were produced by immunoSEQ multiplex PCR, yet TCRdb's version contains in-frame clones alone and is incomplete. The sample consists of roughly 380,000 clones, roughly 87% of them appearing once. This CDR3 comprises 15 residues. Germline trimming cut 4 bases from V and 4 bases from J; bases unmatched to any gene: 2. CDR1 MNHEY and CDR2 SMNVEV come from the germline V gene (reference sequence). Of note for this clone: Its target is not known.

Described treatment: over 15 received Ad26.COV2.S at low or high dose, single or two shots; about 5 received placebo; per-sample allocation not given. All samples were drawn on day 63, counting from the first vaccine or placebo injection. Study results and limitations: Placebo recipients had lower spike-specific TCR breadth than vaccine recipients.

The specimen was peripheral blood, collected in a trial of Ad26.COV2.S vaccine versus placebo. The clonotype originates from a person between 18 and 60 years old who received the Ad26.COV2.S COVID-19 vaccine or a placebo. The chain recombines TRBV27 with TRBJ2-1; 12 nucleotides agree with TRBD2. CDR3 nucleotide sequence: TGTGCCAGCAGTTGGACTAGCGGGGTGTACAATGAGCAGTTCTTC. It encodes CASSWTSGVYNEQFF.